The 2 T cell receptor beta chains presented below share a single source sample, sequenced in a study of pediatric ulcerative colitis. Sequencing was performed with immunoSEQ multiplex PCR; in TCRdb, only in-frame clones are kept and a portion is missing. The data contain around 10,000 clones, 80% to 90% of them singletons. During colonoscopy, one to two rectal pinch biopsies were collected. The sequencing sample was made of gut tissue. These receptors were obtained from a girl between 10 and 17 years old who was a control in a study of pediatric ulcerative colitis.

This clone was counted a single time. The CDR3: CAWRGLAGDTGELFF. CDR3 coding DNA: TGTGCCTGGAGGGGACTAGCGGGAGACACCGGGGAGCTGTTTTTT. This chain joins TRBV30 and TRBJ2-2, with 14 bases that match TRBD2. With 3 bases clipped from V and 3 bases from J, the junction kept 0 bases outside the gene matches. The CDR3 consists of 15 residues. Germline lookup yields CDR1 GTSNPN and CDR2 SVGIG (reference sequence).

The chain recombines TRBV9 with TRBJ1-2; weak D call: TRBD1 (6 bases). The germline V gene has CDR1 SGDLS and CDR2 YYNGEE. The germline V and J ends were trimmed by 0 bases and 8 bases, with 17 bases remaining between them. This CDR3 is built from 15 residues. CDR3: CASSVVSQGTGGYTF. CDR3 coding DNA: TGTGCCAGCAGCGTAGTGTCCCAGGGGACGGGAGGCTACACCTTC.